These 7 T cell receptor beta chains were all obtained from the same sample, sequenced in a study of Tregs in tolerant kidney transplant recipients. Assay: immunoSEQ multiplex PCR; the TCRdb copy retains only in-frame clones and omits some. The repertoire shows 48,000 or so clones; the top ten hold roughly 0.85%. The input for sequencing was CD4+ T cells from blood, taken before the transplant. The origin of the receptors is a human donor who received a combined kidney and bone marrow transplant.

A remark on this clone: The read finishes 3 residues shy of the CDR3 end, and the germline J gene is used to complete it. The V gene is TRBV7-6, the J gene TRBJ1-2, with D possibly TRBD1 on 5 matching bases. CDR1 is SGHVS and CDR2 is FNYEAQ in the germline V gene. Deletions cut 1 base from V and 6 bases from J, with 9 bases between. The CDR3 runs 13 residues. CDR3 DNA (partial): TGTGCCAGCAGCTTAGATGAAGGGGATGGC. Translation gives CASSLDEGDG. The entire CDR3 is CASSLDEGDGYTF.

Points on this clone: The read finishes 3 residues shy of the CDR3 end, and the germline J gene is used to complete it. The rearrangement uses TRBV18 and TRBJ1-2; 7 bases line up with TRBD1. The CDR3 is 14 amino acids. CDR1 and CDR2 from the germline V gene are KGHSH and LQKENI. V lost 6 bases and J lost 6; bases outside the gene matches: 10. This CDR3 is CASSSTGKDNGYTF. The CDR3 bases that were read are TGTGCCAGCTCCTCGACAGGGAAGGATAATGGC. The complete variable domain, with remaining parts taken from reference TRBV18 and TRBJ1-2, reads NAGVMQNPRHLVRRRGQEARLRCSPMKGHSHVYWYRQLPEEGLKFMVYLQKENIIDESGMPKERFSAEFPKEGPSILRIQQVVRGDSAAYFCASSSTGKDNGYTFGSGTRLTVV.

A remark on this clone: The read ends 3 residues shy of where the CDR3 ends; the end is completed using the germline J gene. This chain uses TRBV20-1 with TRBJ2-1; D call uncertain. CDR3 length: 12 residues. Germline V gives CDR1 DFQATT, CDR2 SNEGSKA (reference sequence). V gave up 1 base and J gave up 5 bases, with 6 bases separating them. CDR3 bases read: TGCAGTGCTAGAGCTCACAACAATGAG. It specifies CSARAHNNE. The complete CDR3 sequence is CSARAHNNEQFF.

On this clone itself: At one boundary the junction diverges from the germline segment, which might be a read error. The read halts 3 residues ahead of the CDR3 end, with the missing end drawn from the germline J gene. V usage is TRBV30 and J usage is TRBJ2-3; 8 bases match TRBD2. The V gene's germline CDR1 is GTSNPN and CDR2 SVGIG (reference sequence). CDR3 length equals 14 residues. This CDR3 is CAWNSGDGTDAQYF. The sequenced part of the CDR3 DNA is TGTGCCTGGAATAGCGGGGATGGCACAGATGCG.

The CDR3 loop is CASSATGNEPQHF. Incomplete CDR3 DNA: TGTGCCAGCAGCGCGACAGGGAACGAGCCC. This chain joins TRBV7-2 and TRBJ1-5; TRBD1 matches 7 bases. The sequenced fragment ends 3 residues before the CDR3 boundary, so the rest is inferred from the germline J gene. The trim removed 5 bases at V and 8 bases at J, leaving 6 bases unmatched. Germline-derived CDR1 and CDR2 are SGHTA and FQGNSA. The CDR3 sequence is 13 residues long.

To note about this clone: The read ends 3 residues early relative to the CDR3; the germline J gene fills the gap. The J gene is TRBJ2-1, the V gene TRBV5-1, with 9 bases that match TRBD2. The CDR3 contains 17 residues. V was clipped by 0 bases and J by 0 bases; unmatched bases: 4. Germline assignment: CDR1 SGHRS and CDR2 YFSETQ. CDR3 sequence reads: CASSLGGSGSSYNEQFF. Incomplete CDR3 DNA: TGCGCCAGCAGCTTGGGGGGTAGCGGGAGCTCCTACAATGAG.

As regards this clone: The CDR3 end is not reached by the read, which stops 3 residues before it; the germline J gene fills it in. The chain carries TRBV19 and TRBJ1-2; the match to TRBD1 covers 7 bases. Germline V gives CDR1 LNHDA, CDR2 SQIVND (reference sequence). The trim removed 6 bases at V and 3 bases at J, leaving 10 bases unmatched. The CDR3 has 15 amino acids. CDR3 DNA (partial): TGTGCCAGTAGGAGACAGGGATTTGATGACTATGGC. Translating gives CASRRQGFDDYG. The full CDR3 reads CASRRQGFDDYGYTF.